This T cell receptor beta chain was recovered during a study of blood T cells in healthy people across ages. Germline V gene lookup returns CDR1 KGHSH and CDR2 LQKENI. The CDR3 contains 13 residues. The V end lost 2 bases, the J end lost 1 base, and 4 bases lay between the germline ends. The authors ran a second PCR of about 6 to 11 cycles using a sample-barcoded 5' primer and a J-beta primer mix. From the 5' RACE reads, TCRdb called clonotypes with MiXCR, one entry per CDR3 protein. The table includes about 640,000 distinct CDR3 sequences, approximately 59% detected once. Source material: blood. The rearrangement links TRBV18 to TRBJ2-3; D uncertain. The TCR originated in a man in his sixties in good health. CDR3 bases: TGTGCCAGCTCACCAAGCGGCACAGATACGCAGTATTTT. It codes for CASSPSGTDTQYF. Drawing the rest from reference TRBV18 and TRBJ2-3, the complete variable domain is NAGVMQNPRHLVRRRGQEARLRCSPMKGHSHVYWYRQLPEEGLKFMVYLQKENIIDESGMPKERFSAEFPKEGPSILRIQQVVRGDSAAYFCASSPSGTDTQYFGPGTRLTVL.